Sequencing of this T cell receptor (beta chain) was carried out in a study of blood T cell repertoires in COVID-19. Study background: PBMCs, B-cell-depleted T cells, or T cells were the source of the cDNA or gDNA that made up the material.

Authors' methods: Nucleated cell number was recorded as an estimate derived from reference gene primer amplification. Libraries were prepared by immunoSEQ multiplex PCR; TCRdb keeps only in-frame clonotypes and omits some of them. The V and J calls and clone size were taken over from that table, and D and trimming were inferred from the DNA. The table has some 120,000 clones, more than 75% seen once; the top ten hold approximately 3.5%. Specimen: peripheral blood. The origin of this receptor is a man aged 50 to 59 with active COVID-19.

The CDR3 protein is CASNLLAGAPTGELFF. Here the CDR3 DNA reads TGTGCCAGTAATCTCCTAGCGGGAGCCCCCACCGGGGAGCTGTTTTTT. The rearrangement joins TRBV19 to TRBJ2-2; TRBD2 aligns across 10 bases. CDR3 length: 16 residues. Trimming cost V 7 bases and J 4 bases; bases outside gene matches: 9. CDR1 is LNHDA, CDR2 SQIVND, per germline (reference sequence).